This TCR beta chain was retrieved from a study of CD8 T cell repertoires and HIV-1 epitope variants (dated by TCRdb to between 2020 and 2021). With respect to the entire study: In separate culture wells, T cells were stimulated with each of twenty-five peptides that represented autologous and known Gag and Nef epitope variants. The epitopes tested covered three Gag epitope families plus Nef HW9 and YT9. An aliquot of 1M T cells was saved as an uncultured baseline condition, separate from the roughly 83 T cell cultures. Among the control conditions were a peptide pool of CMV, EBV and flu, the Ebola AY9 epitope serving as a negative control, and a well with no peptide. T cells were enriched using the EasySep Human T Cell Enrichment Kit and then co-cultured with an equal number of autologous T cell-negative cells acting as antigen-presenting cells. A total of more than 75 T cell cultures were run, with each culture condition done in triplicate except for one peptide, which was done in duplicate. For 10 to 11 days the cultures were kept in IMDM with gentamicin, and on days 3 and 7 half of the media was changed with IL-2, IL-7 and IL-15 added. Results the study describes overall, beyond this receptor: Of the nine antigen-specific TCR beta clonotypes identified, over five appeared cross-reactive for autologous or known escape epitope variants. The assay could identify only TCR beta chains and pointed to proliferation in response to antigen, not to T cell function or cytokine profile. About five clonotypes recognized the Nef KF9 family and one clonotype recognized the HW9 family, while no responses to the TAALDMSHF plasma variant were seen.

Sequencing of TCR beta CDR3 regions was performed at survey depth on the immunoSEQ platform. The QIAamp DNA micro kit was used to extract genomic DNA from every cultured and uncultured CD8+ T cell population. Per the original workflow: Samples with under 5,000 productive reads were excluded, and this exclusion removed about 6.5% of the roughly 80 HIV peptide-stimulated cultures. A MANAFEST web app trimmed sequences to CDR3 and removed nonproductive sequences, CDR3s under 5 amino acids, and those not starting C or ending F/W. For a clonotype to count as antigen-specific, the clonotype had to expand relative to the no-peptide control in at least 2 of 3 replicates at FDR 0.01, and only within one epitope family. Specific clonotypes also needed at least fivefold higher frequency than in wells stimulated with peptides from other epitope families. TCRdb took over this immuneACCESS table, retaining in-frame rearrangements with V and J assigned. Such tables are incomplete; in checked studies, under half of the missing clones stem from an unresolved V gene, and the remainder is unexplained. The DNA was the basis for D and trimming; V, J and clone size are from that table. In all, the sample holds roughly 7,300 clones, and around three fifths of those were seen once. Clones ranked in the top ten supply 35% to 50% of the sample.

With regard to this clone: Its target antigen remains unknown. Base qualities are not at hand, and no much larger clone is one base apart.

V loses 0 bases at its end and J loses 3 bases; junction bases beyond the gene matches: 4. CDR1 and CDR2, looked up from the germline V gene (reference sequence), are WNHNN and SYGVQD. The cysteine opens and the phenylalanine closes a CDR3 of 16 amino acids. Kept here is only the CDR3 DNA, which spans 48 bases and is read in frame from base 1. The EasySep Human CD8+ T Cell Enrichment Kit was used on day 10 to isolate CD8+ T cells from every culture. This sequence uses TRBV10-1 and TRBJ2-7; 11 of the junction bases match TRBD2. This receptor was identified in a male donor with HIV. Material: cultured CD8+ T cells derived from PBMCs. The CDR3 protein sequence reads: CASSESTSGDHYEQYF. The DNA sequence is as follows: TGCGCCAGCAGTGAGTCGACTAGCGGGGATCACTACGAGCAGTACTTC.